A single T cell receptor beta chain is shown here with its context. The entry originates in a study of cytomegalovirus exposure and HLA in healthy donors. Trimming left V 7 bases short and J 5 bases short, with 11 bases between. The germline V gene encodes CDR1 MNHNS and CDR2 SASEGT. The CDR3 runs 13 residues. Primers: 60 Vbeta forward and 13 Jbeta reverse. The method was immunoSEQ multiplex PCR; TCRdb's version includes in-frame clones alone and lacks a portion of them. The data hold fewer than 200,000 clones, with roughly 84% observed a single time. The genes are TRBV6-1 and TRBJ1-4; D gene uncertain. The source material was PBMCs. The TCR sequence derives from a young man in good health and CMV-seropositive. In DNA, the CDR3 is TGTGCCAGCATGAGACACCGGAATGAAAAACTGTTTTTT. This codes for CASMRHRNEKLFF.